The source of this T cell receptor (beta chain) is a study of T cell repertoires in cytomegalovirus infection. As for the study in general: Selection of CMV epitopes for the study included recently identified HLA-C-restricted and well-studied HLA-B-restricted ones. Broader study findings: Summed public TCR beta family frequency identified CMV carriers bearing the relevant HLA. CMV-specific TCR beta clonotypes restricted by HLA-C dominated the ex vivo response.

TCRdb re-called the reads through MiXCR, storing one row per CDR3 protein. The repertoire includes around 310,000 distinct CDR3 sequences, 25% to 30% of them detected once, and 20% sits in the top ten. Germline CDR1 SGHAT, CDR2 FQNNGV. The V end was cut by 1 base, the J end by 4 bases, with 14 bases between. The CDR3 has 16 amino acids. As to this clonotype: The antigen remains undetermined.

This sequence was found in a human donor in good health (CMV status not recorded). Some clones in this sample may be carry-over from other donors' samples. Sequenced material: cultured PBMCs, taken from culture after CMV antigen stimulation. This chain uses TRBV11-2 with TRBJ2-1; a possible D gene is TRBD2 (7 bases). This CDR3 is CASSLVGASGYNEQFF. CDR3 DNA: TGTGCCAGCAGCTTAGTGGGGGCTAGCGGTTACAATGAGCAGTTCTTC.